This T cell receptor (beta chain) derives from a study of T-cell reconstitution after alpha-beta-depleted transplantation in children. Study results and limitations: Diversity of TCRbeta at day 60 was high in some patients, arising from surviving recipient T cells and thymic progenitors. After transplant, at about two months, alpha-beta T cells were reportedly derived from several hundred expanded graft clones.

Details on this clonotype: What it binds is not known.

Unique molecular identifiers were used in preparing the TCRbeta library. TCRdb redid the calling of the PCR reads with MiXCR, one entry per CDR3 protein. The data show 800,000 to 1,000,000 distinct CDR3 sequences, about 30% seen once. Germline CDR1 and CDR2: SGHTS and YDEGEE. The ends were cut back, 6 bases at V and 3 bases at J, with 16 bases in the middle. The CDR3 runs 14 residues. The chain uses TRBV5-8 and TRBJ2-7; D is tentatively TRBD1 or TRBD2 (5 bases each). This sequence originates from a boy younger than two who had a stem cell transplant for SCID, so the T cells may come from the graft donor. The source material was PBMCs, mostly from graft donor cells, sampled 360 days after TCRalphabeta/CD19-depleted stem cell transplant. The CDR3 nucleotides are TGTGCCAGCACCGGGGACGTGGTCCGCTACGAGCAGTACTTC. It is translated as CASTGDVVRYEQYF.